This TCR beta chain appears in the sequencing data of a study of T-cell memory formation after mild COVID-19. The CDR3 is made up of 13 amino acids. From germline, CDR1 is LGHNA and CDR2 YSLEER. Trimming removed 3 bases from V and 5 bases from J, with 10 bases in between. TCRdb ran MiXCR on the 5' RACE reads and lists one entry per CDR3 protein. The table includes over 150,000 distinct CDR3 sequences, 18% detected once. Material: PBMCs or a T cell subset sorted from them (not recorded which). The TCR sequence derives from a man aged 18 to 29 who had mild COVID-19 (a few samples of this study predate the infection). Cell type and time point are not known. The chain joins TRBV4-3 to TRBJ2-5; D uncertain. Here the CDR3 DNA reads TGCGCCAGCAGCCAGTACCCCCGGGAGACCCAGTACTTC. Protein: CASSQYPRETQYF.